The 13 T cell receptor beta chains below all came from one sample that was sequenced in a study of blood T cell repertoires in COVID-19. Sequencing used immunoSEQ multiplex PCR; TCRdb keeps in-frame clones, though not all of them. The sample includes 35,000 to 45,000 clones, about three quarters of them seen just once. What was sequenced was peripheral blood. The receptors originated from a man aged 65 to 79 with active or convalescent COVID-19.

The chain carries TRBV19 and TRBJ1-2; maybe TRBD1 (6 bases). The CDR3 spans 13 residues. Trimming shortened V by 3 bases and J by 10 bases, and 15 bases separated the two germline ends. CDR1 and CDR2 (germline): LNHDA, SQIVND (reference sequence). In DNA, the CDR3 is TGTGCCAGTAGTATTGGGGACATAACCCCCTACACCTTC. Protein product: CASSIGDITPYTF. Looking up the rest from reference TRBV19 and TRBJ1-2 gives the full variable domain: DGGITQSPKYLFRKEGQNVTLSCEQNLNHDAMYWYRQDPGQGLRLIYYSQIVNDFQKGDIAEGYSVSREKKESFPLTVTSAQKNPTAFYLCASSIGDITPYTFGSGTRLTVV.

This chain uses TRBV28 with TRBJ1-5, with D tentatively TRBD1 (6 bases). The CDR3 has 13 residues. V lost 5 bases to trimming and J lost 7 bases, with 12 bases between them. Germline V gene data show CDR1 as MDHEN and CDR2 as SYDVKM. This CDR3 is CASSITGQQPQHF. CDR3 sequence (DNA): TGTGCCAGCAGTATAACAGGGCAGCAGCCCCAGCATTTT.

Only one count was recorded for this clone. This chain connects TRBV10-1 to TRBJ2-7; 9 nucleotides align to TRBD1. The CDR3 runs 16 residues. From germline, CDR1 is WNHNN and CDR2 SYGVQD (reference sequence). V shed 8 bases and J 3 bases; nucleotides not matched to a gene: 14. CDR3 in DNA: TGCGCCAGCTGTCGGTTCGACAGGGGGGAAAACTACGAGCAGTACTTC. As protein: CASCRFDRGENYEQYF.

This chain joins TRBV4-1 and TRBJ2-4, with 7 bases identical to TRBD1. CDR1 and CDR2 (germline): MGHRA, YSYEKL. The J segment lost 2 bases and the V segment lost 3 bases, leaving 4 bases of the junction unmatched. This CDR3 region has 15 residues. The CDR3 spells CASSQPGQTKNIQYF. CDR3 nucleotides: TGCGCCAGCAGCCAGCCGGGACAGACCAAAAACATTCAGTACTTC.

The chain couples TRBV5-4 to TRBJ1-6, with D uncertain. CDR1 and CDR2 (germline): SGHNT, YYREEE (reference sequence). The length of the CDR3 is 14 residues. Trimming took off 0 bases at V and 8 bases at J, with 9 bases between the two ends. The CDR3: CASSLGRFDSPLHF. CDR3 in DNA: TGTGCCAGCAGCTTGGGGCGGTTCGATTCACCCCTCCACTTT.

The CDR3 nucleotides read TGCGCCAGCAGCTTGGCGATACAGGGGACAGGCGAGCAGTACTTC. Translating it yields CASSLAIQGTGEQYF. The chain employs TRBV5-1 and TRBJ2-7, with 8 bases matching TRBD1. The germline V gene has CDR1 SGHRS and CDR2 YFSETQ. V dropped 0 bases and J dropped 6; count of bases not matched to a gene: 8. The CDR3 is made up of 15 amino acids.

The chain is built from TRBV5-1 and TRBJ2-3; 14 bases fit TRBD2. The CDR3 has 18 residues. J was trimmed by 2 bases and V by 0 bases; bases with no gene match: 5. Looked up from germline, CDR1 is SGHRS and CDR2 is YFSETQ. The CDR3 coding sequence is TGCGCCAGCAGCTTGGGGTCGACTAGCGGGGGGGCCACAGATACGCAGTATTTT. It encodes CASSLGSTSGGATDTQYF.

The V call is TRBV11-3, the J call TRBJ2-1, with 9 bases lining up with TRBD2. V was clipped by 5 bases and J by 0 bases; unmatched bases: 11. CDR3 size: 18 residues. CDR1 and CDR2 (germline): SGHNT, YENEEA. The CDR3, as DNA: TGTGCCAGCAGCGGGGATAGCGGGGGTTCGAGCTCCTACAATGAGCAGTTCTTC. Its protein product is CASSGDSGGSSSYNEQFF.

J is TRBJ2-1 and V is TRBV28, with a weak D call TRBD2 (5 bases). CDR1 MDHEN and CDR2 SYDVKM come from the germline V gene. The CDR3 length is 14 residues. V was trimmed by 6 bases and J by 7 bases, leaving 16 bases between them. CDR3 bases: TGTGCCAGCAGGAGTTTAAGAAGGGAGAATGAGCAGTTCTTC. Translating gives CASRSLRRENEQFF. Together with reference TRBV28 and TRBJ2-1, the CDR3 gives the full variable domain: DVKVTQSSRYLVKRTGEKVFLECVQDMDHENMFWYRQDPGLGLRLIYFSYDVKMKEKGDIPEGYSVSREKKERFSLILESASTNQTSMYLCASRSLRRENEQFFGPGTRLTVL.

This clone was counted between two and nine times. This sequence joins TRBV12-5 and TRBJ1-6; TRBD1 might be the D (6 bases). V lost 5 bases and J lost 0, with 20 bases in between. In germline, CDR1 is LGHNT, CDR2 FRNRAP. This CDR3 contains 19 residues. The CDR3 DNA is TGTGCTAGTGGTCTGATCCGGGACATCCCATACTCCTATAATTCACCCCTCCACTTT. As protein: CASGLIRDIPYSYNSPLHF.

This rearrangement joins TRBV3-1 (or the pseudogene TRBV3-2) to TRBJ2-2, with 7 bases fitting TRBD1. V gave up 4 bases and J gave up 4 bases; unmatched junction bases: 6. Germline V gene data show CDR1 as LGHDT and CDR2 as YNNKEL (reference sequence). The CDR3 sequence is 15 residues long. For the CDR3, the DNA is TGTGCCAGCAGCCCTAGAGGGGGCTTCACCGGGGAGCTGTTTTTT. It encodes CASSPRGGFTGELFF.

The V call is TRBV24-1, the J call TRBJ2-7, with D tentatively TRBD1 (6 bases). The CDR3 loop spans 15 amino acids. V lost 3 bases, J lost 3 bases, and 14 bases lay in between. Germline V CDR1 and CDR2: KGHDR, SFDVKD. The CDR3 nucleotides are TGTGCCACCAGTGATCCAGGGGTGGGGGACTACGAGCAGTACTTC. Its protein is CATSDPGVGDYEQYF.

The chain uses TRBV18 and TRBJ1-3, with D unresolved. The germline V and J ends were trimmed by 6 bases and 0 bases, with 12 bases remaining between them. The CDR3 totals 15 residues. CDR1 KGHSH and CDR2 LQKENI come from the germline V gene. The CDR3 loop is CASSAGLGSGNTIYF. The DNA of the CDR3 is TGTGCCAGCTCGGCGGGGTTGGGCTCTGGAAACACCATATATTTT.